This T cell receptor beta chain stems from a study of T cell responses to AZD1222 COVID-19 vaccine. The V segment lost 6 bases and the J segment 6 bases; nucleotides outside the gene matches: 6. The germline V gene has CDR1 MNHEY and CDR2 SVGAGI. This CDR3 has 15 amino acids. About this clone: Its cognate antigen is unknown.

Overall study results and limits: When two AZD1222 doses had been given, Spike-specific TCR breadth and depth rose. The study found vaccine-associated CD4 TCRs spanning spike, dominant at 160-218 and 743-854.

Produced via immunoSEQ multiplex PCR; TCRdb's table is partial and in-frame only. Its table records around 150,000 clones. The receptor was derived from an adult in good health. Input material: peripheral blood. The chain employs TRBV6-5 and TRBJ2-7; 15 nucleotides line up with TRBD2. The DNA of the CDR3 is TGTGCCAGCAGACCTTCGGGACTAGCGGGGGGCGAGCAGTACTTC. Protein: CASRPSGLAGGEQYF.